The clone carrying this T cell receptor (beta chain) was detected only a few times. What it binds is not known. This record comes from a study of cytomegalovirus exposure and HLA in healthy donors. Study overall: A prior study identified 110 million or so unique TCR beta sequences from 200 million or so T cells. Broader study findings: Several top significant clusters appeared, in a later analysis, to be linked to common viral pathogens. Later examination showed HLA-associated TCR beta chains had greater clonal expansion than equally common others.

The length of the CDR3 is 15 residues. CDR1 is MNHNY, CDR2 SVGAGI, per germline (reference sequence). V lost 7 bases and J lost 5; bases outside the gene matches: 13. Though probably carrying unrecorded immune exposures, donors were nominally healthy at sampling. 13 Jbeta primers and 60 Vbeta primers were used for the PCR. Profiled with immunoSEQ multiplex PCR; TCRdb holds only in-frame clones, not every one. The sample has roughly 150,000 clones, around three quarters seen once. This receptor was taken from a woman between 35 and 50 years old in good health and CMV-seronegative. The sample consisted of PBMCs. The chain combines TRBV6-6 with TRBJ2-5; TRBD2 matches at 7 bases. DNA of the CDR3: TGTGCCAGCACTTTCGGGGGGAGTCCATTTGAGACCCAGTACTTC. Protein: CASTFGGSPFETQYF.